This T cell receptor beta chain was retrieved from a study of T cell repertoires in cytomegalovirus infection. Whole-study findings and limits: Cumulative public TCR beta family frequency identified CMV carriers with the relevant HLA. The response measured ex vivo was dominated by TCR beta clonotypes (HLA-C-restricted and CMV-specific).

Between the trimmed V and J ends, which lost 6 bases and 2 bases, there was a span of 14 bases. This CDR3 is built from 15 residues. Using its own MiXCR run on the reads, TCRdb lists one record per CDR3 protein. The sample yields under 40,000 distinct CDR3 sequences, around half seen once. As concerns this clonotype: Its antigen is not identified.

The V call is TRBV12-3 or TRBV12-4, the J call TRBJ1-5; D uncertain. The source was CD8+ T cells from cultured PBMCs, collected from culture after CMV antigen stimulation. The sequence derives from a human donor in good health (CMV status not recorded). Some clones in this sample may be carry-over from other donors' samples. The CDR3 is CASRPSNWGNQPQHF. The CDR3 region has the DNA TGTGCCAGCAGGCCATCTAACTGGGGCAATCAGCCCCAGCATTTT.